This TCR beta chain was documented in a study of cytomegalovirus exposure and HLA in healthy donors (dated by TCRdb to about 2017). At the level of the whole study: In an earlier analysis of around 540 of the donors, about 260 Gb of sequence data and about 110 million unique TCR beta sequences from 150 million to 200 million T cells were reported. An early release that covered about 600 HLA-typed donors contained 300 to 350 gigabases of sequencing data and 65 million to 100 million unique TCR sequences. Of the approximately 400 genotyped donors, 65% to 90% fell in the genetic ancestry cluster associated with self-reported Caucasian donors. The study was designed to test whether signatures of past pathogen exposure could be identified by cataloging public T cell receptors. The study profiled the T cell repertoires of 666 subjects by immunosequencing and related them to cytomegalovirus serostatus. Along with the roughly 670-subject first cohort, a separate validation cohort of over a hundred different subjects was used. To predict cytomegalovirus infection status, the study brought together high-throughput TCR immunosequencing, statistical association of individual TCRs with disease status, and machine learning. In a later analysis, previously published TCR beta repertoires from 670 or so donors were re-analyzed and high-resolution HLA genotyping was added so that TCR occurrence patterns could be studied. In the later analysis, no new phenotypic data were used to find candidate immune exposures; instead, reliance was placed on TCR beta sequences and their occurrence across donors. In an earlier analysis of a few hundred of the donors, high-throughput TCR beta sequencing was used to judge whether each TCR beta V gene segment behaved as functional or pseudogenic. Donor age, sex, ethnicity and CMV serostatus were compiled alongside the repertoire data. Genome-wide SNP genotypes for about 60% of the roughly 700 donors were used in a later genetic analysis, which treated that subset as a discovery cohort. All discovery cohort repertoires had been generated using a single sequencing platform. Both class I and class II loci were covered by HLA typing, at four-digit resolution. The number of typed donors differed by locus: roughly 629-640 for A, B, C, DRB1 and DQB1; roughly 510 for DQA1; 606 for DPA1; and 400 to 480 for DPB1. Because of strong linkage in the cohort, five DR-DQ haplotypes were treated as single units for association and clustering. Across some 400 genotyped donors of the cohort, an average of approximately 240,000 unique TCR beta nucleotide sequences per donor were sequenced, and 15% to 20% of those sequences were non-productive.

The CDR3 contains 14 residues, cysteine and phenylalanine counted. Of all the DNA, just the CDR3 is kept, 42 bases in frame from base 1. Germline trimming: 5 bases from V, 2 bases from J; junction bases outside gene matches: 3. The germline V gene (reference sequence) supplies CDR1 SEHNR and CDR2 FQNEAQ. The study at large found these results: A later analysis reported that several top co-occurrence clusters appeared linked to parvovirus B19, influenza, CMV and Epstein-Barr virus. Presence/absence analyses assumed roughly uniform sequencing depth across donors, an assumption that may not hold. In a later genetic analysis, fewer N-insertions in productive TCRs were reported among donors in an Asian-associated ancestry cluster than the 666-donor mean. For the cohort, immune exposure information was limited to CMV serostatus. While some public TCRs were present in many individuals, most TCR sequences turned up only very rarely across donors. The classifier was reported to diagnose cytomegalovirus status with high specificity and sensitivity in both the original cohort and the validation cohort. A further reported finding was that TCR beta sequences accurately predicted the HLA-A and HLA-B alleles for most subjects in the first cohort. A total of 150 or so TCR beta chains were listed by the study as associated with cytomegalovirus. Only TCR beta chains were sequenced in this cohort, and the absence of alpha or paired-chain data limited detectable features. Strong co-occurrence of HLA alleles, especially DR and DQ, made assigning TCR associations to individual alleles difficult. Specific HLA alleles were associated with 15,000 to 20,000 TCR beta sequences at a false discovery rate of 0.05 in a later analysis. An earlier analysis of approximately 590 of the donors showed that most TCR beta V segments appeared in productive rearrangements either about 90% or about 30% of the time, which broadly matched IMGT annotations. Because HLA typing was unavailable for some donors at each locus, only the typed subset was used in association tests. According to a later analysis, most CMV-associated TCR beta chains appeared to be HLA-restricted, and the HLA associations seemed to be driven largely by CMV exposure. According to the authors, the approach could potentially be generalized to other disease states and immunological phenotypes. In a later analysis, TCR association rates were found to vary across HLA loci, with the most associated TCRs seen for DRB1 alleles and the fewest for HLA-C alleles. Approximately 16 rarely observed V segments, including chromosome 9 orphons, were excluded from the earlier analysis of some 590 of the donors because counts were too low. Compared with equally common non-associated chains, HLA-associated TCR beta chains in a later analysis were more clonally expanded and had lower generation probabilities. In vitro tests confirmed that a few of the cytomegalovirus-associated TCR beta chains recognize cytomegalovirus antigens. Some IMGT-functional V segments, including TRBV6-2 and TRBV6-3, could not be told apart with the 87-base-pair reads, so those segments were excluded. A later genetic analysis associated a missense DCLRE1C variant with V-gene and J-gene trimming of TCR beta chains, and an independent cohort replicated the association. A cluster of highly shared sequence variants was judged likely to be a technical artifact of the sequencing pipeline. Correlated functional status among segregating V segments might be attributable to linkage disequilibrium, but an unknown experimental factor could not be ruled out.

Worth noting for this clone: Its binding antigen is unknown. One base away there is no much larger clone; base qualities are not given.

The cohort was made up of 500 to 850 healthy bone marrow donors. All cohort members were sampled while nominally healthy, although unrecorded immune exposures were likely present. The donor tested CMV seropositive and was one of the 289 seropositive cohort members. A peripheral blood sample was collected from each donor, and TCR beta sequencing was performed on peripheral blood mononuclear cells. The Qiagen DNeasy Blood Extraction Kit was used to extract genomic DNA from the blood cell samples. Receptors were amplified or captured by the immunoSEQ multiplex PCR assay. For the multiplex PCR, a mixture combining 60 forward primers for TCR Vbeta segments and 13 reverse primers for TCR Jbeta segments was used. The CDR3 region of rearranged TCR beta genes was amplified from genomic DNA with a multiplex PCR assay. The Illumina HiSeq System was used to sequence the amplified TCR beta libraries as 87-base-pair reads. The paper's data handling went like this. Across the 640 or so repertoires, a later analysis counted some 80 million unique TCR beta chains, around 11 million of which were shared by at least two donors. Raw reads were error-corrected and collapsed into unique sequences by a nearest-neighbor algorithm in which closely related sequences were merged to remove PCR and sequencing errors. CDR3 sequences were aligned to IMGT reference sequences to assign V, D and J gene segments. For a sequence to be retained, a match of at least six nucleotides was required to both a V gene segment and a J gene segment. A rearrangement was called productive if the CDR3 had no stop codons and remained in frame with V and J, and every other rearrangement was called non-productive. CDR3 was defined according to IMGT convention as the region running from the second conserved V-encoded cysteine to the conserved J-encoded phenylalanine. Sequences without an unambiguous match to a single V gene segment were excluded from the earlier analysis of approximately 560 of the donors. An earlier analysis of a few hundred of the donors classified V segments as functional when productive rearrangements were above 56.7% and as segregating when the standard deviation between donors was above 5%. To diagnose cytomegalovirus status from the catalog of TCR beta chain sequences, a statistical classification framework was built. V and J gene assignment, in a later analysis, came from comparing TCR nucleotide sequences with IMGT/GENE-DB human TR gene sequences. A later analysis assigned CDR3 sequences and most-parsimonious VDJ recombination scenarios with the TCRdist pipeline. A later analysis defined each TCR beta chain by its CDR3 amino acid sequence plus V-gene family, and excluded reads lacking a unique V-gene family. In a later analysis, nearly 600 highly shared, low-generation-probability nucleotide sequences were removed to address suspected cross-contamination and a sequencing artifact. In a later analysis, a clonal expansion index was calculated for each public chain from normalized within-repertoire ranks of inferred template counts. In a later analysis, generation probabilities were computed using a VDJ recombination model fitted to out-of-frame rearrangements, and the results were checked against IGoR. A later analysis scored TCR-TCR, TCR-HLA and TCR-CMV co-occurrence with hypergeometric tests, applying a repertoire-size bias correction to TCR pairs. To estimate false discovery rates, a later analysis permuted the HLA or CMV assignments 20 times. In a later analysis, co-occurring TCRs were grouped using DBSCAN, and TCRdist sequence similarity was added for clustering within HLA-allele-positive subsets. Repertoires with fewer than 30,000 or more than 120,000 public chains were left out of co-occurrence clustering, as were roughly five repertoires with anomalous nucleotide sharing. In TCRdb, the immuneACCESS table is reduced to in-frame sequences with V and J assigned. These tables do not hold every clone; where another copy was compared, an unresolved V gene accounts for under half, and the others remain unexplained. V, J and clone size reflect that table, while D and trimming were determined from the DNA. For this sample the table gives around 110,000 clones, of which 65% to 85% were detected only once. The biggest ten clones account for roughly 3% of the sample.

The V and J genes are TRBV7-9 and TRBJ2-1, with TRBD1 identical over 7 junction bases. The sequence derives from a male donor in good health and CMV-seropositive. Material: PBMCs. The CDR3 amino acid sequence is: CASSEGAAYNEQFF. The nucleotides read TGTGCCAGCAGCGAGGGGGCGGCCTACAATGAGCAGTTCTTC.